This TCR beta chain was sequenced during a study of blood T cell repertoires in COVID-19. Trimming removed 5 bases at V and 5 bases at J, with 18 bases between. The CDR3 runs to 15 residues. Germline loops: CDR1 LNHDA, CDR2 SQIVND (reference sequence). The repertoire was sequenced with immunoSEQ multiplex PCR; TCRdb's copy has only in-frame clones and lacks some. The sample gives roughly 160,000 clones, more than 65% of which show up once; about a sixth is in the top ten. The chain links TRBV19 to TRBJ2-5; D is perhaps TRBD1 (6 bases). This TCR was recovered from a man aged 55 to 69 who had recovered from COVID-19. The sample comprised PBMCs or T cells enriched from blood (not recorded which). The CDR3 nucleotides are TGTGCCAGTAGTGCCTCGACAGGATTTGTGGAGACCCAGTACTTC. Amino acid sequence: CASSASTGFVETQYF. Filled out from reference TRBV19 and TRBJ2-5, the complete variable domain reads DGGITQSPKYLFRKEGQNVTLSCEQNLNHDAMYWYRQDPGQGLRLIYYSQIVNDFQKGDIAEGYSVSREKKESFPLTVTSAQKNPTAFYLCASSASTGFVETQYFGPGTRLLVL.